The entry below describes one T cell receptor beta chain. This entry comes from a study of blood T cell repertoires in COVID-19. V lost 0 bases and J lost 3; bases outside the gene matches: 11. The CDR3 loop spans 17 amino acids. The germline V gene has CDR1 SGHRS and CDR2 YFSETQ. Clones were sequenced by immunoSEQ multiplex PCR, and TCRdb holds only the in-frame ones, with some missing. Among more than 25,000 clones listed, about 94% were seen once. This clonotype was sampled from a human donor with active COVID-19. The donor label of this sample is uncertain. This rearrangement joins TRBV5-1 to TRBJ2-7, with 8 bases aligning to TRBD1. Sequenced input: peripheral blood. Here the CDR3 reads CASSLVRTGPPDYEQYF. The CDR3 DNA reads TGCGCCAGCAGCTTGGTTCGGACAGGGCCGCCCGACTACGAGCAGTACTTC.